This entry is about one T cell receptor beta chain. Its antigen remains unknown. Profiling relied on immunoSEQ multiplex PCR, and the TCRdb table lists in-frame clones only, not all of them. The sample yields tens of thousands of clones, approximately 91% seen once. This specimen comes from a study of stem cell transplantation in POMP-related autoinflammatory disease. Study findings and constraints: A trend toward lower repertoire diversity and greater clonality appeared in every analyzed T-cell subset of PRAID patients.

Specimen: CD4+ T cells from PBMCs, collected after stem cell transplantation. The TCR originated in a human patient with POMP-related autoinflammation and immune dysregulation (PRAID). Some T cells may trace back to the graft donor.

DNA of the CDR3: TGTGCCAGCAGTTACCCACTACTAGCGGGAGGGGTTTACGAGCAGTACTTC. Amino acid sequence: CASSYPLLAGGVYEQYF. The gene calls are TRBV6-2 or TRBV6-3 and TRBJ2-7, with TRBD2 matching over 13 bases. Germline CDR1 is MNHEY and CDR2 is SVGEGT. V was clipped by 2 bases and J by 4 bases; unmatched bases: 8. The CDR3 has 17 residues.